This T cell receptor (beta chain) was recorded in a study of blood T cell repertoires in COVID-19 (TCRdb year 2020). At the level of the whole study: Samples from collaborators originated in the United States, Italy and Spain and spanned both the acute and convalescent phases of COVID-19. The material from the prospective study consisted of cDNA or gDNA derived from T cells, B-cell-depleted T cells, or PBMCs. Deeply sampled blood TCRbeta repertoires from subjects exposed to, actively infected with, or recovered from COVID-19 were included in the dataset. The repertoires were released in a freely available public database meant as a resource for research on the immune response to SARS-CoV-2. Samples came from the ongoing ImmuneRACE study (first 160 participants) plus 1,254 subjects from 6 global collaborators. Sample metadata almost always included a de-identified subject ID, COVID-19 status, age in years and sex. HLA class I and class II types, where available, came from metadata supplied by the sample provider rather than from assay-based typing.

Broad study findings and their caveats: How much clinical and demographic metadata was included differed by source and by participant, and the metadata was provided uncurated.

TCRbeta CDR3 regions were amplified from genomic DNA by means of the immunoSEQ Assay, a bias-controlled multiplex PCR. The source study handled its data this way. The number of nucleated cells in each sample was estimated by amplification of reference gene primers within the assay. To quantify the absolute abundance of each unique TCRbeta CDR3 rearrangement, sequence reads were collapsed and filtered. For each sample, productive Simpson clonality was calculated by taking the square root of Simpson's diversity index across productive rearrangements. TCRdb re-hosts the immuneACCESS table, in-frame sequences only. Its copies lack some clones; in the studies checked, an unresolved V gene accounts for under half of them, and the cause for the rest is not known. V and J calls and clone size are those listed in that table; D and trimming were worked out from the DNA. Within this sample are more than 400,000 clones, with 80% to 90% of them counted one time only. The ten largest clones capture approximately 3.2% of the sample.

A remark on this clone: Its specific antigen is unknown. There are no base qualities to consult, and no much larger clone falls within one base.

Each collaborating institution followed its own protocols to collect whole blood in K2EDTA tubes. For TCRbeta analysis, collaborators shipped samples in one of three forms: frozen whole blood, isolated PBMCs, or DNA extracted from either of those sample types. Spanning cysteine to phenylalanine, the CDR3 consists of 15 amino acids. Here the CDR3 DNA is all that survives: 45 bases in frame from base 1. Here V drops 3 bases and J drops 4 bases, and the junction holds 7 bases not matched to any gene. CDR1 is given as SGHRS and CDR2 as YFSETQ, both from the germline V gene. The rearranged segments are TRBV5-1 and TRBJ1-5; 7 central nucleotides agree with TRBD1. Sequencing was done on a sample of peripheral blood. The sequence was collected from a human donor in a cohort sampled during active COVID-19. The nucleotide sequence is given as TGCGCCAGCAGCTCAACAGGGGAACGGAATCAGCCCCAGCATTTT. Its amino acids are CASSSTGERNQPQHF.